This T cell receptor beta chain stems from a study of T cells after yellow fever vaccination. Overall study findings and caveats: Although most clonotypes did not, a small share appeared in both CD4 and CD8 compartments.

TCRdb reanalysed the 5' RACE reads using MiXCR and keeps one entry per CDR3 protein. The data show around 230,000 distinct CDR3 sequences, with approximately 6.7% seen just once and more than 0.85% held by the top ten. The CDR3 is made up of 14 amino acids. V shed 2 bases and J 1 base; nucleotides not matched to a gene: 2. The V gene's germline CDR1 is SGHVS and CDR2 FNYEAQ. This clonotype came up many times. Antigen: not known. The receptor was isolated from a man aged 25 to 45 who received the YFV17D yellow fever vaccine. Sequences were derived from CD4+ T cells sorted from PBMCs, sampled on the day of the yellow fever booster vaccination. The chain employs TRBV7-6 and TRBJ2-7, with 7 nucleotides matching TRBD1. The CDR3 coding sequence is TGTGCCAGCAGCTTACACAGGGGTTCCTACGAGCAGTACTTC. This encodes CASSLHRGSYEQYF.